This TCR beta chain derives from a study of metastatic and nonmetastatic thyroid tumors. Across the whole study: Both malignant and benign thyroid patients supplied peripheral blood and tumor or nodule tissue samples, across which the repertoires of these patients were then compared. Study-level results: In both blood and tumor samples, TCR beta diversity was reported significantly higher for malignant than benign nodules.

There are 15 residues in the CDR3. Germline V CDR1 and CDR2: MDHEN, SYDVKM. The germline V and J ends were trimmed by 5 bases and 4 bases, with 17 bases remaining between them. Among the patients, none had received any treatment before thyroid surgery. For this clone: Its antigen is unidentified.

Authors' data handling: Built for papillary thyroid cancer, a distant-metastasis classifier drew on CDR3 differences across clinicopathological groups. With MiXCR, TCRdb reprocessed the PCR reads. These V and J calls are TCRdb output, not the study's own analysis. The data show 7,500 to 8,000 clones, with around 30% seen just once and around two fifths held by the top ten. The sequence was obtained from a male donor with papillary thyroid cancer or a benign thyroid nodule (not recorded which). Some clones in this sample may be carry-over from other donors' samples. Source material: tumor tissue. J is TRBJ1-2 and V is TRBV28; a possible D gene is TRBD1 (6 bases). This CDR3 reads CASSAIPTGTYGYTF. In DNA form, the CDR3 reads TGTGCCAGCAGTGCTATTCCGACAGGAACCTATGGCTACACCTTC.